This T cell receptor (beta chain) was observed in a study of early T cells in non-severe SARS-CoV-2 infection (dated by TCRdb to about 2021). For context, the study as a whole: Bulk RNA from unsorted whole blood was used for TCR sequencing, so alpha and beta chains could not be paired. Study-wide findings and limitations: VDJdb matching was skewed toward anti-spike CD8 responses and likely underestimated virus-specific expansions, missing private and CD4 specificities.

This clonotype occurred a few times. Its binding antigen is unknown. Qualities for individual bases were not recorded, and no much larger clone is one base off. The CDR3 measures 16 amino acids from cysteine to phenylalanine. The sequence is cut down to CDR3 DNA, 48 bases in frame from base 1. CDR1 and CDR2 are drawn from the germline V gene: SQVTM, ANQGSEA. The junction carries 16 bases between V and J, which are trimmed by 4 bases and 1 base respectively. Library creation used 5' RACE. For sequencing, a NextSeq 500 was employed. Unique molecular identifiers were attached to individual cDNA molecules in the TCR library protocol so that sequencing error and PCR bias could be corrected. TCR alpha and beta chains were both sequenced, and the abundances of alpha and beta sequences in each sample were closely correlated with each other. Turning to the authors' computational methods: Decombinator V4 was used to perform V gene, J gene and CDR3 annotation of TCR sequences. TCRs were defined as expanded if a significant change between any two time points was detected under a Poisson model with p below 0.0001. TCR abundances were normalised to the total number of TCRs sequenced per sample and were expressed as counts per million. MAIT TCRs were defined by TRAV1-2 paired with TRAJ12, TRAJ20 or TRAJ33, and iNKT TCRs by TRAV10 paired with TRAJ18. VDJdb, accessed 1 November 2021, was searched for CMV, EBV and SARS-CoV-2 annotated TCRs, excluding TCRs annotated for multiple antigens. In TCRdb, the public reads were trimmed at Q25 with fastp and aligned with MiXCR, with productive beta chains retained. Every CDR3 protein is listed once, alongside the most common genes and DNA of its rows. The V and J calls here are based on TCRdb, not the publication. This sample has tens of thousands of distinct CDR3 sequences in its table, and about a tenth of those were observed once. Approximately 5.3% of the sample comes from the top ten.

A case-control design nested within a healthcare worker cohort in London, UK, was used, with weekly nasopharyngeal swab PCR tests and blood sampling performed. Healthcare workers were enrolled in the week of the UK lockdown, from 23 to 31 March 2020, and were followed every week for up to 16 weeks. Recombination connected TRBV29-1 to TRBJ2-2, with no confident D gene call. The sequencing here drew on whole blood, taken at baseline. The receptor comes from an adult who was a healthcare worker with PCR-confirmed SARS-CoV-2 infection or an uninfected control (not recorded which). CDR3 protein: CSVVPRGRENTGELFF. At the DNA level, the sequence is TGCAGCGTTGTCCCTCGTGGCCGCGAGAACACCGGGGAGCTGTTTTTT.